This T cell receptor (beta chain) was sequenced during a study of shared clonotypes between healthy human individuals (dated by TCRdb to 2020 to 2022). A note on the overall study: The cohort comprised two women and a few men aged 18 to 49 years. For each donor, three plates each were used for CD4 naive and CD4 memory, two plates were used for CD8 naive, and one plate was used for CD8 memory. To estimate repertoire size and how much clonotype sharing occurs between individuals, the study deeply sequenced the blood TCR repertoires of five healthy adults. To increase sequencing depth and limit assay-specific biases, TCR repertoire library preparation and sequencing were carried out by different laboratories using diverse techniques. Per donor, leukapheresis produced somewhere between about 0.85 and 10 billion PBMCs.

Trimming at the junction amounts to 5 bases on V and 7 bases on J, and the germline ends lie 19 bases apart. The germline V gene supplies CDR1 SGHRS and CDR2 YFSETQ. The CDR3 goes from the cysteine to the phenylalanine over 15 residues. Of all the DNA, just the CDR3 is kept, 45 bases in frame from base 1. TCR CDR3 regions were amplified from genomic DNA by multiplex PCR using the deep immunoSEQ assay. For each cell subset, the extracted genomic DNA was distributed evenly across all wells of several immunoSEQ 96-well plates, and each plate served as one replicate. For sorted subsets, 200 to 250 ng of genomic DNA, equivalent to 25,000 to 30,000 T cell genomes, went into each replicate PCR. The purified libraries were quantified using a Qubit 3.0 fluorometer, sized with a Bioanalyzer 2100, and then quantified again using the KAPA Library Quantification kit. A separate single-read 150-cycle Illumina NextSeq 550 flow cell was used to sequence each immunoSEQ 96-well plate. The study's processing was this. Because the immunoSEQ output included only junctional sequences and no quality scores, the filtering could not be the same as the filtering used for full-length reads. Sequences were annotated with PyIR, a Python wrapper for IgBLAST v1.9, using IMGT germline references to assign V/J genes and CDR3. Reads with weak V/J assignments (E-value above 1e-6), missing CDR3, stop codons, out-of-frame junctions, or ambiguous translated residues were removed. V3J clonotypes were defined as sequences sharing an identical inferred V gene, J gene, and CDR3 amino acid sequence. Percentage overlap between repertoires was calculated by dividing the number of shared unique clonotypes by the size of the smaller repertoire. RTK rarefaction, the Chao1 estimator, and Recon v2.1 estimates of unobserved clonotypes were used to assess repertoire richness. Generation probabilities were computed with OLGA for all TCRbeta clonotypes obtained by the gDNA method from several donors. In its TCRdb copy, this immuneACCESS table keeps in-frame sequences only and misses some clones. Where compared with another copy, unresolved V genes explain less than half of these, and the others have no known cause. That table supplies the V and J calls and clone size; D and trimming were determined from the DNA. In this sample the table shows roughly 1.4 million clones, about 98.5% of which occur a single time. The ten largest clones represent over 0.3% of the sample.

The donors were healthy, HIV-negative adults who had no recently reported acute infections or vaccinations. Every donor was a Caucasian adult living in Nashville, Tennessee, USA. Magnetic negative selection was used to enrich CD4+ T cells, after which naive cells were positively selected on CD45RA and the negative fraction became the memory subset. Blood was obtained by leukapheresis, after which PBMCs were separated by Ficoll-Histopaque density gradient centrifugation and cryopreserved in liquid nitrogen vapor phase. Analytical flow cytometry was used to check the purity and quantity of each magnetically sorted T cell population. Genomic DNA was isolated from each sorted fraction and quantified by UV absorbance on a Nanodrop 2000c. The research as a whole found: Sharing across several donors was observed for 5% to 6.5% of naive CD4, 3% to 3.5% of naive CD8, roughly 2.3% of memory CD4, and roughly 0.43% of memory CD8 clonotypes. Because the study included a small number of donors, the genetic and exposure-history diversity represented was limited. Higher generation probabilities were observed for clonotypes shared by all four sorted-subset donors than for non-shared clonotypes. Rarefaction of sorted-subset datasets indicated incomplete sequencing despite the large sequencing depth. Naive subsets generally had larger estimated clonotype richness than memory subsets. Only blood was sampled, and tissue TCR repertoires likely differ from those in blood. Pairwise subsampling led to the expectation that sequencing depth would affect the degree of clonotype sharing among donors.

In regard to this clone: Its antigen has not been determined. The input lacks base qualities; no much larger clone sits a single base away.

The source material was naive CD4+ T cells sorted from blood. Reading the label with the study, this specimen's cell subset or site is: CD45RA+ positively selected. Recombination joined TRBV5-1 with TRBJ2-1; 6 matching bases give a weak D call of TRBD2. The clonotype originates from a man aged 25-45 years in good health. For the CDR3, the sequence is CASRAWSGERNEQFF. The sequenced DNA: TGCGCCAGCAGAGCTTGGTCGGGAGAGAGAAATGAGCAGTTCTTC.